The clone carrying this TCR beta chain has a count of ten or more. The antigen remains unidentified. This specimen belongs to a study of T-cell reconstitution after alpha-beta-depleted transplantation in children. Whole-study results and caveats: High day-60 TCRbeta diversity in some patients came from surviving recipient T cells and thymic progenitors. Approximately two months post-transplant, alpha-beta T cells reportedly originated from several hundred expanded graft clones.

Trimming shortened V by 6 bases and J by 5 bases, and 11 bases separated the two germline ends. Germline V gives CDR1 DFQATT, CDR2 SNEGSKA (reference sequence). This CDR3 has 12 amino acids. Unique molecular identifiers were incorporated during preparation of the TCRbeta library. TCRdb re-derived calls from the PCR reads in MiXCR, one entry per CDR3 protein. The repertoire holds around 700,000 distinct CDR3 sequences, with about an eighth as singletons. The V call is TRBV20-1, the J call TRBJ1-5; no clear D gene. Here the sequenced sample was PBMCs, taken before TCRalphabeta/CD19-depleted stem cell transplant. The origin of this receptor is a girl between 2 and 10 years old with congenital amegakaryocytic thrombocytopenia, due to receive a stem cell transplant. CDR3 amino acids: CSAQTGYQPQHF. The CDR3, as DNA: TGCAGTGCCCAGACGGGTTATCAGCCCCAGCATTTT.